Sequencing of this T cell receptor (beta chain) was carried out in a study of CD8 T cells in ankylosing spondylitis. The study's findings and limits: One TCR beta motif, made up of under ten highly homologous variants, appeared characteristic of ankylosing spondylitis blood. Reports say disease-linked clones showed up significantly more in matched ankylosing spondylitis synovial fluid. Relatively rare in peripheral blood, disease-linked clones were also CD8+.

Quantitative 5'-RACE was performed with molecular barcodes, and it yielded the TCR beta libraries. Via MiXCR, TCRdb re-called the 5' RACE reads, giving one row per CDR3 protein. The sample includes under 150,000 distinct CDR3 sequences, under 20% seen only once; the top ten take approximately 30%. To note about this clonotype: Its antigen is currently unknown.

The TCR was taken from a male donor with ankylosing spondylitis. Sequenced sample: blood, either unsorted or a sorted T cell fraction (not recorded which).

The CDR3 DNA is TGTGCCAGCAGTCGATCCCGGGGTACCACTGAAGCTTTCTTT. The encoded protein is CASSRSRGTTEAFF. The chain recombines TRBV3-1 with TRBJ1-1; no reliable D call. Germline loops: CDR1 LGHDT, CDR2 YNNKEL (reference sequence). Trimming stripped 6 bases from V and 4 bases from J, with 15 bases between. This CDR3 comprises 14 residues.